This is a list of T cell receptor beta chains from one sample in a study of CD8+CD57+ T cells in acquired aplastic anemia. TCRdb recomputed calls from the reads with MiXCR, one row per CDR3 protein. Counted here are 50,000 or so distinct CDR3 sequences, 57% occurring once; the ten biggest clones make up roughly 16%. Sequences were obtained from sorted CD4+, CD8+, or CD8+CD57+ T cells (not recorded which) from PBMCs. The receptors come from a human donor with aplastic anemia. Both conserved end residues are part of each CDR3. A D gene is named only where the DNA matches it firmly. Clone sizes are given selectively: once, few, many, or a class where the clone is expanded.

clone_size d_call j_call v_call cdr3_aa cdr3_nt
NA NA TRBJ1-6 TRBV2 CASSEAGRGNSPLHF TGTGCCAGCAGTGAAGCGGGCAGGGGCAATTCACCCCTCCACTTT
NA NA TRBJ1-1 TRBV9 CASSAPGQNTEAFF TGTGCCAGCAGTGCTCCGGGACAGAACACTGAAGCTTTCTTT
once TRBD2 TRBJ2-5 TRBV29-1 CSVKTSGYQETQYF TGCAGCGTTAAGACTAGCGGGTACCAAGAGACCCAGTACTTC
NA NA TRBJ1-5 TRBV9 CASSVADFQPQHF TGTGCCAGCAGCGTGGCTGATTTTCAGCCCCAGCATTTT
NA TRBD1 TRBJ1-5 TRBV19 CASRPGTVDQPQHF TGTGCCAGTAGGCCCGGGACAGTCGATCAGCCCCAGCATTTT
few TRBD1 TRBJ1-1 TRBV11-2 CASSSVDRAGENTEAFF TGTGCCAGCAGCTCCGTGGACAGGGCGGGCGAGAACACTGAAGCTTTCTTT
NA NA TRBJ2-5 TRBV2 CASLGGARYF TGTGCCAGCCTTGGCGGGGCCCGGTACTTC
NA NA TRBJ1-2 TRBV24-1 CATSDSGTNYGYTF TGTGCCACCAGTGACTCCGGGACCAACTATGGCTACACCTTC
NA NA TRBJ2-7 TRBV29-1 CSGGRDYEQYF TGCAGCGGGGGAAGGGACTACGAGCAGTACTTC
NA TRBD2 TRBJ2-3 TRBV11-1 CASSPGTSLSTDTQYF TGTGCCAGCAGCCCCGGGACTAGCTTGAGCACAGATACGCAGTATTTT
few TRBD1 TRBJ2-1 TRBV14 CASKDRGSYNEQFF TGTGCCAGCAAAGACAGGGGATCCTACAATGAGCAGTTCTTC
many TRBD2 TRBJ2-1 TRBV19 CASKTSGGPHEQFF TGTGCCAGTAAGACTAGCGGGGGGCCGCATGAGCAGTTCTTC
NA TRBD1 TRBJ2-7 TRBV2 CASSGTGGFEQYF TGTGCCAGCAGCGGGACAGGGGGCTTCGAGCAGTACTTC
many NA TRBJ2-1 TRBV5-6 CASSGTTGLGEQFF TGTGCCAGCAGCGGAACTACAGGGTTGGGTGAGCAGTTCTTC
NA NA TRBJ2-5 TRBV19 CASRSPGPRQETQYF TGTGCCAGTAGATCCCCGGGACCCCGGCAAGAGACCCAGTACTTC
NA NA TRBJ2-7 TRBV7-8 CASSSRVLAGYEQYF TGTGCCAGCAGCTCGCGCGTCCTAGCAGGGTACGAGCAGTACTTC
NA TRBD2 TRBJ2-7 TRBV2 CASSRLAGAYEQYF TGTGCCAGCAGTCGACTAGCGGGGGCGTACGAGCAGTACTTC
few NA TRBJ2-1 TRBV27 CASKGQGVTEQFF TGTGCCAGCAAAGGGCAGGGCGTCACTGAGCAGTTCTTC
NA NA TRBJ2-7 TRBV19 CASSIGETTGEGYEQYF TGTGCCAGTAGTATAGGAGAAACGACAGGGGAGGGCTACGAGCAGTACTTC
NA NA TRBJ2-7 TRBV29-1 CSATGSYYEQYF TGCAGCGCCACGGGCAGTTACTACGAGCAGTACTTC
NA NA TRBJ1-5 TRBV10-3 CAISGGGQPQHF TGTGCCATCAGTGGAGGAGGGCAGCCCCAGCATTTT
NA NA TRBJ2-7 TRBV11-3 CASSQSQGYEQYF TGCGCCAGCAGCCAAAGTCAGGGGTACGAGCAGTACTTC
NA NA TRBJ2-2 TRBV15 CATSSRDLRTGELFF TGTGCCACCAGCAGCCGGGACCTACGAACCGGGGAGCTGTTTTTT
NA NA TRBJ2-7 TRBV7-2 CASSVTDGEQYF TGTGCCAGCAGCGTTACTGACGGCGAGCAGTACTTC
few NA TRBJ1-5 TRBV18 CASSPRPAQHF TGTGCCAGCTCACCAAGACCGGCCCAGCATTTT
NA NA TRBJ2-3 TRBV24-1 CATGDGHTDTQYF TGTGCCACCGGTGATGGACACACAGATACGCAGTATTTT
NA TRBD1 TRBJ1-6 TRBV7-2 CASSSRDRGVLHF TGTGCCAGCAGCTCCAGGGACAGGGGCGTCCTCCACTTT
NA NA TRBJ1-6 TRBV2 CASSRDRLSSPLHF TGTGCCAGCAGCCGGGACCGTCTGAGTTCACCCCTCCACTTT
many NA TRBJ2-2 TRBV7-2 CASSLTRPNTGELFF TGTGCCAGCAGCTTAACTAGACCGAACACCGGGGAGCTGTTTTTT
NA TRBD1 TRBJ1-2 TRBV5-1 CASSSGQGYGYTF TGCGCCAGCAGCTCAGGACAGGGATATGGCTACACCTTC
many NA TRBJ2-2 TRBV5-1 CASRSEIANTGELFF TGCGCCAGCAGGTCGGAGATCGCGAACACCGGGGAGCTGTTTTTT
NA NA TRBJ2-3 TRBV5-5 CASSLADLNTQYF TGTGCCAGCAGCTTGGCCGACTTGAATACGCAGTATTTT
NA TRBD2 TRBJ2-1 TRBV19 CAAGYNEQFF TGTGCAGCGGGGTACAATGAGCAGTTCTTC
NA TRBD1 TRBJ1-1 TRBV19 CASSYRGNTEAFF TGTGCCAGTAGTTACAGGGGGAACACTGAAGCTTTCTTT
NA TRBD1 TRBJ1-6 TRBV4-3 CASSQAGTVNSPLHF TGCGCCAGCAGCCAAGCCGGGACAGTGAATTCACCCCTCCACTTT
NA NA TRBJ2-7 TRBV15 CATSRDKGLTYEQYF TGTGCCACCAGCAGAGATAAGGGACTCACCTACGAGCAGTACTTC
NA NA TRBJ1-6 TRBV20-1 CSARYGGYNSPLHF TGCAGTGCTAGGTACGGAGGCTATAATTCACCCCTCCACTTT
few NA TRBJ1-2 TRBV29-1 CSVEKGGDIGYGYTF TGCAGCGTTGAAAAGGGTGGTGACATCGGCTATGGCTACACCTTC
once NA TRBJ1-1 TRBV7-3 CASSSTSQSEAFF TGTGCCAGCAGCTCCACCTCTCAGAGTGAAGCTTTCTTT
NA TRBD1 TRBJ2-7 TRBV10-3 CAISRDSINEQYF TGTGCCATCAGCCGGGACAGTATCAACGAGCAGTACTTC
NA TRBD2 TRBJ2-3 TRBV29-1 CSAQTSGGPDTQYF TGCAGCGCCCAAACTAGCGGGGGACCAGATACGCAGTATTTT
NA NA TRBJ1-2 TRBV28 CASSHRGGQDGYTF TGTGCCAGCAGTCACCGGGGCGGGCAGGATGGCTACACCTTC
many NA TRBJ1-2 TRBV20-1 CSARIGDYGYTF TGCAGTGCTAGGATCGGAGACTATGGCTACACCTTC
medium-sized NA TRBJ1-1 TRBV7-3 CASSLTGNTEAFF TGTGCCAGCAGCTTAACAGGGAACACTGAAGCTTTCTTT
few NA TRBJ1-1 TRBV7-6 CASSPRDAGGEAFF TGTGCCAGCAGCCCAAGGGACGCTGGGGGAGAAGCTTTCTTT
few NA TRBJ1-3 TRBV2 CASSDRGGDTIYF TGTGCCAGCAGTGACAGGGGTGGAGACACCATATATTTT